A selection of T cell receptor beta chains follows, all from one sample in a study of OX40 agonist ivuxolimab in advanced cancers. The repertoire was sequenced with immunoSEQ multiplex PCR; TCRdb's copy has only in-frame clones and lacks some. Counted here are roughly 100,000 clones, about nine tenths occurring once; the ten biggest clones make up about 0.48%. Sequenced material: CD4+ or CD8+ T cells sorted from blood, taken in a trial of the OX40 agonist ivuxolimab. These receptors were collected from an adult with an advanced solid tumor such as melanoma, head and neck, liver or kidney cancer. Both conserved end residues are part of each CDR3. The order of the fields is V gene, J gene, CDR3 protein.

v_call: TRBV14
j_call: TRBJ1-1
cdr3_aa: CASSQAQGSEAFF

v_call: TRBV5-8
j_call: TRBJ2-3
cdr3_aa: CASSLIGRGSSTDTQYF

v_call: TRBV30
j_call: TRBJ1-5
cdr3_aa: CAWSVGLGPQHF

v_call: TRBV5-4
j_call: TRBJ1-1
cdr3_aa: CASSLSQNTEAFF

v_call: TRBV29-1
j_call: TRBJ2-1
cdr3_aa: CSARDRLAVDNEQFF

v_call: TRBV9
j_call: TRBJ2-2
cdr3_aa: CASSVRNGGTGELFF

v_call: TRBV6-5
j_call: TRBJ1-2
cdr3_aa: CASSYSTGRGYTF

v_call: TRBV4-1
j_call: TRBJ1-5
cdr3_aa: CASSHDTGGSNQPQHF

v_call: TRBV19
j_call: TRBJ2-7
cdr3_aa: CASSIGGTYEQYF

v_call: TRBV7-8
j_call: TRBJ1-2
cdr3_aa: CASSSSDRDTPHGYTF

v_call: TRBV15
j_call: TRBJ2-1
cdr3_aa: CATSRVWTDNEQFF

v_call: TRBV6-5
j_call: TRBJ1-2
cdr3_aa: CASRAPGSALLTF

v_call: TRBV19
j_call: TRBJ1-3
cdr3_aa: CASNNEGLPSGNTIYF

v_call: TRBV19
j_call: TRBJ1-6
cdr3_aa: CASSAGSSYNSPLHF

v_call: TRBV7-2
j_call: TRBJ1-5
cdr3_aa: CASSPAWEFGNQPQHF

v_call: TRBV5-1
j_call: TRBJ2-7
cdr3_aa: CASSLSGDRVNEQYF

v_call: TRBV30
j_call: TRBJ1-4
cdr3_aa: CAWAFNEKLFF

v_call: TRBV6-6
j_call: TRBJ1-6
cdr3_aa: CASRAAGNSPLHF

v_call: TRBV27
j_call: TRBJ1-5
cdr3_aa: CASSYTGVQPQHF

v_call: TRBV15
j_call: TRBJ1-3
cdr3_aa: CATSRTGGGNTIYF

v_call: TRBV9
j_call: TRBJ1-1
cdr3_aa: CASSAGRFRNTEAFF

v_call: TRBV25-1
j_call: TRBJ2-1
cdr3_aa: CASSVSVPKFFF

v_call: TRBV7-2
j_call: TRBJ2-5
cdr3_aa: CASSEIAGGYETQYF

v_call: TRBV7-2
j_call: TRBJ2-7
cdr3_aa: CASSSRDTTYEQYF

v_call: TRBV28
j_call: TRBJ1-2
cdr3_aa: CASSLQGGYTF

v_call: TRBV18
j_call: TRBJ2-1
cdr3_aa: CASSPGAGGLNEQFF

v_call: TRBV19
j_call: TRBJ2-7
cdr3_aa: CASSNRGSYEQYF

v_call: TRBV10-3
j_call: TRBJ2-7
cdr3_aa: CAISESGYEQYF

v_call: TRBV19
j_call: TRBJ1-4
cdr3_aa: CASAGTGIVANEKLFF

v_call: TRBV10-3
j_call: TRBJ2-2
cdr3_aa: CAISAGQMNTGELFF

v_call: TRBV29-1
j_call: TRBJ2-5
cdr3_aa: CSGGVSGETQYF

v_call: TRBV4-1
j_call: TRBJ2-7
cdr3_aa: CASSQVRGTGGTYEQYF

v_call: TRBV4-2
j_call: TRBJ1-5
cdr3_aa: CASSGSSGVGGGSNQPQHF

v_call: TRBV7-2
j_call: TRBJ2-4
cdr3_aa: CASSLEGTGLAKNIQYF

v_call: TRBV19
j_call: TRBJ2-5
cdr3_aa: CASSIDHLQGRGTQYF

v_call: TRBV2
j_call: TRBJ1-2
cdr3_aa: CASSEAATDGYTF

v_call: TRBV7-9
j_call: TRBJ1-2
cdr3_aa: CASSLSQSYGYTF

v_call: TRBV7-6
j_call: TRBJ2-2
cdr3_aa: CASSLRLAGFTGELFF

v_call: TRBV10-1
j_call: TRBJ1-5
cdr3_aa: CASPVRRAYSNQPQHF

v_call: TRBV5-5
j_call: TRBJ1-4
cdr3_aa: CASWNGQGSNEKLFF

v_call: TRBV5-1
j_call: TRBJ2-5
cdr3_aa: CASSLQPEGVGYF

v_call: TRBV28
j_call: TRBJ2-3
cdr3_aa: CASSSNTDTQYF

v_call: TRBV29-1
j_call: TRBJ2-2
cdr3_aa: CSVKKGTGGELFF

v_call: TRBV19
j_call: TRBJ2-5
cdr3_aa: CASSLGTSRLETQYF

v_call: TRBV27
j_call: TRBJ1-3
cdr3_aa: CASRPSEGNTIYF

v_call: TRBV2
j_call: TRBJ2-7
cdr3_aa: CASSEHGAGPDEQYF

v_call: TRBV18
j_call: TRBJ2-1
cdr3_aa: CASSPPVAADEQFF

v_call: TRBV7-2
j_call: TRBJ2-1
cdr3_aa: CASSRDRSYNEQFF

v_call: TRBV6-5
j_call: TRBJ1-1
cdr3_aa: CASSYSPAGGTEAFF

v_call: TRBV6-4
j_call: TRBJ1-2
cdr3_aa: CASSDSARDWRGYTF

v_call: TRBV4-2
j_call: TRBJ2-3
cdr3_aa: CASSQDYRGPSTDTQYF

v_call: TRBV21-1
j_call: TRBJ2-7
cdr3_aa: CASSTERGLVHEQYF

v_call: TRBV18
j_call: TRBJ2-1
cdr3_aa: CASSPSASNNEQFF

v_call: TRBV2
j_call: TRBJ2-6
cdr3_aa: CASTSPEGSSGANVLTF

v_call: TRBV7-9
j_call: TRBJ2-7
cdr3_aa: CASRLDRGSYEQYF